Shown below are 7 T cell receptor beta chains from a single sample sequenced in a study of OX40 agonist ivuxolimab in advanced cancers. Libraries were prepared through the immunoSEQ multiplex PCR assay. TCRdb took over this immuneACCESS table, retaining in-frame rearrangements with V and J assigned. Such tables are incomplete; in checked studies, under half of the missing clones stem from an unresolved V gene, and the remainder is unexplained. This sample comprises some 66,000 clones, roughly 80% of them detected only once. The biggest ten clones account for 1.6% of the sample. This specimen consisted of CD4+ or CD8+ T cells sorted from blood, obtained in a trial of the OX40 agonist ivuxolimab. Receptors originate from an adult with an advanced solid tumor such as melanoma, head and neck, liver or kidney cancer.

The V and J genes are TRBV2 and TRBJ2-7; TRBD2 might be the D (5 bases). The CDR3 runs 12 residues. V was trimmed by 4 bases and J by 4 bases, leaving 8 bases between them. CDR1 is SNHLY and CDR2 is FYNNEI in the germline V gene. The CDR3 is CASSGTYYEQYF. CDR3 in DNA: TGTGCCAGCAGTGGGACTTATTACGAGCAGTACTTC.

This clone was picked up many times. This rearrangement joins TRBV11-2 to TRBJ1-2, with D hard to call. CDR1 SGHAT and CDR2 FQNNGV come from the germline V gene. The CDR3 totals 12 residues. Trimming left V 5 bases short and J 3 bases short, with 7 bases between. The CDR3 DNA sequence: TGTGCCAGCAGCGAGGGAGACTATGGCTACACCTTC. It yields the protein CASSEGDYGYTF.

Sample share makes this clone medium-sized. The genes are TRBV28 and TRBJ2-2, with 12 bases fitting TRBD1. V lost 8 bases, J lost 5 bases, and 3 bases stayed unmatched. The CDR3 totals 14 residues. CDR1 is MDHEN, CDR2 SYDVKM, per germline. CDR3 nucleotide sequence: TGTGCCAGCGGGACAGGGGGCTATACCGGGGAGCTGTTTTTT. Translation gives CASGTGGYTGELFF.

The chain recombines TRBV10-3 with TRBJ2-2, with 7 bases fitting TRBD1. The length of the CDR3 is 15 residues. CDR1 is ENHRY and CDR2 is SYGVKD in the germline V gene. V lost 4 bases and J lost 1; bases outside the gene matches: 3. CDR3 in amino acids: CAISGDRQNTGELFF. The DNA for the CDR3 is TGTGCCATCAGTGGGGACAGACAGAACACCGGGGAGCTGTTTTTT.

The gene calls are TRBV27 and TRBJ2-7; 15 positions match TRBD2. The V gene end was trimmed by 3 bases and the J gene end by 2 bases; junction bases not matched to a gene: 5. The germline V gene has CDR1 MNHEY and CDR2 SMNVEV (reference sequence). The CDR3 is 17 residues long. CDR3 in amino acids: CASSFRGTSGRTYEQYF. As DNA, the CDR3 is TGTGCCAGCAGTTTCCGCGGGACTAGCGGGAGGACCTACGAGCAGTACTTC.

V and J are TRBV5-1 and TRBJ2-7; 13 nucleotides align to TRBD2. There are 18 residues in the CDR3. In germline, CDR1 is SGHRS, CDR2 YFSETQ. With 1 base clipped from V and 7 bases from J, the junction kept 14 bases outside the gene matches. The CDR3 loop reads CASSLLPMGLAGRGEQYF. The CDR3 DNA reads TGCGCCAGCAGCTTGCTCCCCATGGGACTAGCGGGAAGGGGAGAGCAGTACTTC.

The rearrangement uses TRBV27 and TRBJ2-7; a weak D match, TRBD1 (6 bases). Trimming took 6 bases from V and 2 from J, leaving 11 bases between them. This CDR3 is 13 amino acids long. Germline values: CDR1 MNHEY, CDR2 SMNVEV (reference sequence). The CDR3 DNA sequence: TGTGCCAGCAGGTTACAGGGTACCTACGAGCAGTACTTC. Encoded protein: CASRLQGTYEQYF.